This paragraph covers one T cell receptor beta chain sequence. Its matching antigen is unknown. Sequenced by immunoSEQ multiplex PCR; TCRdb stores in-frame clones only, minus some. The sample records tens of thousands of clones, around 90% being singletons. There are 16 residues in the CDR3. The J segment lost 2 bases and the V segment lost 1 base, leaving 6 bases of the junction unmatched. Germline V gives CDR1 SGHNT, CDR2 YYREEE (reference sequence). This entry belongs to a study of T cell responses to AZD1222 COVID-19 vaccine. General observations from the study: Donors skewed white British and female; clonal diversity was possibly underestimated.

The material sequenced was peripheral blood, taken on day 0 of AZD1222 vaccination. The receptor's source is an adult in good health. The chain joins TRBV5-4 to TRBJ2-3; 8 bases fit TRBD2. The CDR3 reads CASSLFALADTDTQYF. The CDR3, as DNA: TGTGCCAGCAGCTTGTTTGCACTAGCGGACACAGATACGCAGTATTTT.